This T cell receptor (beta chain) was sequenced in a study of identical twins. Regarding the study as a whole: The study drew conclusions from cross-sectional statistical analysis, not from following the same donors.

TCRdb re-analysed the 5' RACE reads in MiXCR, keeping a single row per CDR3 protein. The sample lists roughly 690,000 distinct CDR3 sequences, approximately 21% seen once, with 4% to 5.5% in the top ten. The CDR3 covers 13 residues. The ends were cut back, 5 bases at V and 2 bases at J, with 10 bases in the middle. In this sample, this clonotype turned up a few times. Its antigen remains unknown. These records were also assigned to another study, of T cells expressing NK-cell markers.

The sequencing sample was made of PBMCs. This clonotype was obtained from a woman aged 18-29 years in good health. The chain recombines TRBV12-3 or TRBV12-4 with TRBJ2-7; no clear D. This CDR3 is CASSTRITYEQYF. DNA for the CDR3: TGTGCCAGCAGTACCCGGATTACCTACGAGCAGTACTTC.